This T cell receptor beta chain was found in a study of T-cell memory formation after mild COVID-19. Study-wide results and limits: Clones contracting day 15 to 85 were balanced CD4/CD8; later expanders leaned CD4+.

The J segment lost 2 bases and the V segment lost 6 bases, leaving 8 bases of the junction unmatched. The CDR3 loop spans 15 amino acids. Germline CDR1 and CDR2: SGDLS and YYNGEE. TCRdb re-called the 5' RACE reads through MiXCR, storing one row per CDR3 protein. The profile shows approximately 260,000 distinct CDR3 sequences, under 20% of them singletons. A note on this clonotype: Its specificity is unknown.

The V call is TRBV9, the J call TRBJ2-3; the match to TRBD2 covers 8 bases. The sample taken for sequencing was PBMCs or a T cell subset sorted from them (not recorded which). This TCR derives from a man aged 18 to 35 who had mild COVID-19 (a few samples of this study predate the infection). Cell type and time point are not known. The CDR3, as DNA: TGTGCCAGCATCCTTATGACTAGCGTCACAGATACGCAGTATTTT. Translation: CASILMTSVTDTQYF.